A single count supports the clone carrying this T cell receptor (beta chain). The record originates from a study of shared clonotypes between healthy human individuals. The table came from immunoSEQ multiplex PCR; TCRdb's copy has only in-frame clones and leaves some out. The sample lists 550,000 to 600,000 clones, 70% to 80% occurring once. Trimming pared 1 base from V and 6 bases from J, leaving 10 bases between. This CDR3 comprises 14 residues. Germline loops: CDR1 SEHNR, CDR2 FQNEAQ (reference sequence). V and J are TRBV7-9 and TRBJ1-5; unclear D gene. Sequenced sample: PBMCs. The TCR comes from a woman aged 40 to 50 in good health. Some clones in this sample may be carry-over from other donors' samples. Here the CDR3 reads CASSLEGSFQPQHF. The CDR3 DNA is TGTGCCAGCAGCTTAGAGGGTTCGTTTCAGCCCCAGCATTTT.